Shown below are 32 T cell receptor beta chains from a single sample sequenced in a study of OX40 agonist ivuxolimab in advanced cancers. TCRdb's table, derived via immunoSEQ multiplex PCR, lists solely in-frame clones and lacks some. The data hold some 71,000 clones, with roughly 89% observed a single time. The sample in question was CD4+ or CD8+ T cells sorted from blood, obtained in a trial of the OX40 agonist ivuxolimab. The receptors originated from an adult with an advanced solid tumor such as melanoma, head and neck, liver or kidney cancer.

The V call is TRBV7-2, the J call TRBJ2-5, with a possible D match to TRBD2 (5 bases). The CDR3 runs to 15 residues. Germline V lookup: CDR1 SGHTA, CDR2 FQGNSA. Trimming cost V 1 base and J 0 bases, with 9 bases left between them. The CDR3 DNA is TGTGCCAGCAGCTTAGTAAGGGAGCACCAAGAGACCCAGTACTTC. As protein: CASSLVREHQETQYF.

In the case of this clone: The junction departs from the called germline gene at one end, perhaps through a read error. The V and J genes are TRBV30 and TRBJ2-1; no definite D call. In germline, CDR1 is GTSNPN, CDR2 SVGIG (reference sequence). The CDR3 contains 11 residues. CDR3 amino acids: CRADRYNEQFF. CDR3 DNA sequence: TGCCGGGCGGACCGCTACAATGAGCAGTTCTTC.

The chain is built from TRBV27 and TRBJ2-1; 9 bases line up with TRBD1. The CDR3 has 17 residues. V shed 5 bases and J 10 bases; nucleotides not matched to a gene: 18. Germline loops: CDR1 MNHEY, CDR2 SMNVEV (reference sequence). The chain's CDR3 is CASSSHRGPLIYVEQFF. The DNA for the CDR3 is TGTGCCAGCAGTAGCCACAGGGGGCCTCTGATTTACGTGGAGCAGTTCTTC.

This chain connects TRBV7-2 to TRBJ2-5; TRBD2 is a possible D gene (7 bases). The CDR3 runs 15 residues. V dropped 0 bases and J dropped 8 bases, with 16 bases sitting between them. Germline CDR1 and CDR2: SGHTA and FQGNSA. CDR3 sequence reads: CASSLASRGARTQYF. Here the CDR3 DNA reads TGTGCCAGCAGCTTAGCCTCCCGGGGGGCTAGAACCCAGTACTTC.

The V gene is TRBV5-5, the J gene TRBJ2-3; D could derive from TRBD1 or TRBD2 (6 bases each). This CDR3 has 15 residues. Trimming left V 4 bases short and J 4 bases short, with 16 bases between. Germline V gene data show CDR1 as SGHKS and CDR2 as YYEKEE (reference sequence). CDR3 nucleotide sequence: TGTGCCAGCAGCAGGGGGGATAGAGGGGCAGATACGCAGTATTTT. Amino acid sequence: CASSRGDRGADTQYF.

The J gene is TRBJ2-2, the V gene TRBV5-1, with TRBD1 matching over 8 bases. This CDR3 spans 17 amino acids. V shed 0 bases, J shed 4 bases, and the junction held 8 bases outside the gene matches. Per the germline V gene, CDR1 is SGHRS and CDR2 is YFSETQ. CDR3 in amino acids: CASSLAWDRRSTGELFF. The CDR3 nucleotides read TGCGCCAGCAGCTTGGCCTGGGACAGGAGAAGCACCGGGGAGCTGTTTTTT. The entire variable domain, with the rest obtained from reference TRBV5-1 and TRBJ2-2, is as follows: KAGVTQTPRYLIKTRGQQVTLSCSPISGHRSVSWYQQTPGQGLQFLFEYFSETQRNKGNFPGRFSGRQFSNSRSEMNVSTLELGDSALYLCASSLAWDRRSTGELFFGEGSRLTVL.

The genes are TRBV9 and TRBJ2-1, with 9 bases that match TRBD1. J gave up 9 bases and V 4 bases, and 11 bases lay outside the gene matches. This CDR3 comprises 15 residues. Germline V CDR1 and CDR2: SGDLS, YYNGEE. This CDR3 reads CASSTRGQGDGEQFF. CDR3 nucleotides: TGTGCCAGCAGCACCAGGGGACAGGGTGACGGTGAGCAGTTCTTC.

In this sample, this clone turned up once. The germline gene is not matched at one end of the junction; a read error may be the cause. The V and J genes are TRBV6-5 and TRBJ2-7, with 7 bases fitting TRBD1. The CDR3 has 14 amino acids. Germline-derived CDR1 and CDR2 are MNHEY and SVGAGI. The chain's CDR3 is CAGSYDREAYEQYF. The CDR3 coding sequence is TGTGCCGGCAGTTACGACAGGGAAGCCTACGAGCAGTACTTC.

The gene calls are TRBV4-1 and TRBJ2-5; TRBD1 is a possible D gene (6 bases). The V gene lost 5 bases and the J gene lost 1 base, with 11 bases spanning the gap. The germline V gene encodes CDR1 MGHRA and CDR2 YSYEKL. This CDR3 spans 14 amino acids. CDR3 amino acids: CASSAQGPQETQYF. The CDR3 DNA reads TGCGCCAGCAGCGCACAGGGACCCCAAGAGACCCAGTACTTC.

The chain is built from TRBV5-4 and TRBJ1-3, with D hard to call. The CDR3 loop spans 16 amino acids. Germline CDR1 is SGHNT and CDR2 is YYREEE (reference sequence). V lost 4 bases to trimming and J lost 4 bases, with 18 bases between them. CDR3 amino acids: CASSIGSTASGNTIYF. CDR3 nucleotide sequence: TGTGCCAGCAGCATTGGTAGCACCGCTTCGGGAAACACCATATATTTT.

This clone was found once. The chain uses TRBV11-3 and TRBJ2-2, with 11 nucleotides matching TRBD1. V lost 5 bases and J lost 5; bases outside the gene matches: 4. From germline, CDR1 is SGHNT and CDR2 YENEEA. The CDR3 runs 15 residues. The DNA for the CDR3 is TGTGCCAGCAGCCGGACAGGGGGCGTAACCGGGGAGCTGTTTTTT. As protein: CASSRTGGVTGELFF.

The CDR3 is CAISDRDETQYF. CDR3 DNA: TGTGCCATCAGTGATCGGGATGAGACCCAGTACTTC. V usage is TRBV10-3 and J usage is TRBJ2-5; a weak D match, TRBD2 (5 bases). Trimming took 3 bases from V and 5 from J, leaving 7 bases between them. Germline lookup yields CDR1 ENHRY and CDR2 SYGVKD. The CDR3 covers 12 residues.

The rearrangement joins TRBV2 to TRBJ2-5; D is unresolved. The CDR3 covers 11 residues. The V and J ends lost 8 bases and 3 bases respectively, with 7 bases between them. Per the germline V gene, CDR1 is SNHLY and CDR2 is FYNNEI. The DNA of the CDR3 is TGTGCCAGCCGGATCGAAGAGACCCAGTACTTC. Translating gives CASRIEETQYF.

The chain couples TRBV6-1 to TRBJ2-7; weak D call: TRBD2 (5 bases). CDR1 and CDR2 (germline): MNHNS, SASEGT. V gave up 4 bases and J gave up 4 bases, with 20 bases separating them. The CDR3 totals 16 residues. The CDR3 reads CASSAPPGGGPYEQYF. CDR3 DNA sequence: TGTGCCAGCAGTGCTCCACCGGGCGGAGGTCCATACGAGCAGTACTTC.

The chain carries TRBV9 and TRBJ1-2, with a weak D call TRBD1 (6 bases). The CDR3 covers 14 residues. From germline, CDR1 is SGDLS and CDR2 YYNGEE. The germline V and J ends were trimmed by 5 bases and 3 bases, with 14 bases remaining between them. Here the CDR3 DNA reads TGTGCCAGCAGTTCCGGGACAAAAGACTATGGCTACACCTTC. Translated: CASSSGTKDYGYTF.

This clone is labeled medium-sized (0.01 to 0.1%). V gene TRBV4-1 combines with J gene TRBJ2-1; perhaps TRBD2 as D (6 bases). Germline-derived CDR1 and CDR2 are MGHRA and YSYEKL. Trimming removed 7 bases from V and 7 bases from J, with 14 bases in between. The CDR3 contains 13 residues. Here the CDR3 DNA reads TGCGCCAGCATCGGAGGGCTAGATAATGAGCAGTTCTTC. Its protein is CASIGGLDNEQFF.

The CDR3 region has the DNA TGCGCCAGCAGCCGCCACCGCGCACAGGGGACGTCTGGAAACACCATATATTTT. Residues: CASSRHRAQGTSGNTIYF. The chain has TRBV4-3 and TRBJ1-3, with TRBD1 matching over 7 bases. V lost 4 bases and J lost 1; bases outside the gene matches: 13. The CDR3 is made up of 18 amino acids. Germline CDR1 and CDR2: LGHNA and YSLEER.

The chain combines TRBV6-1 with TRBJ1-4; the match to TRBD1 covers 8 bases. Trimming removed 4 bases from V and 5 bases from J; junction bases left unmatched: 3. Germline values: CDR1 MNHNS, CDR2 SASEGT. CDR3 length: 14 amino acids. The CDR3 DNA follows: TGTGCCAGCAGTGGGGACAGGCTCAATGAAAAACTGTTTTTT. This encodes CASSGDRLNEKLFF.

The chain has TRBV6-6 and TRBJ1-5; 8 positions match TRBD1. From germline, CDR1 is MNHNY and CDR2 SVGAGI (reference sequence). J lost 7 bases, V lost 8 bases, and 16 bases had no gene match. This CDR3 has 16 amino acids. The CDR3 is CASGTRTGTHGQPQHF. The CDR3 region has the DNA TGTGCCAGCGGGACTCGGACAGGGACCCATGGGCAGCCCCAGCATTTT.

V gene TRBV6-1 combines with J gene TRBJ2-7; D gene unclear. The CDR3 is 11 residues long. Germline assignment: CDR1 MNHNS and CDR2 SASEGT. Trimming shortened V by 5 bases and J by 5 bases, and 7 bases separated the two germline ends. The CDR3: CASSYSHEQYF. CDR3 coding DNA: TGTGCCAGCAGTTACAGTCACGAGCAGTACTTC.

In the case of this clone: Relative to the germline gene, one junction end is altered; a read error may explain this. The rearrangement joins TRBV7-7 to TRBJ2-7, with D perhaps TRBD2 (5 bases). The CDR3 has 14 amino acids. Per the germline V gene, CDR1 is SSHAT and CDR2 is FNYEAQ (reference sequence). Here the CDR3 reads CASSLDVRGGEQYF. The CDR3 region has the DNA TGTGCTAGCAGCTTAGATGTTAGAGGCGGGGAGCAGTACTTC.

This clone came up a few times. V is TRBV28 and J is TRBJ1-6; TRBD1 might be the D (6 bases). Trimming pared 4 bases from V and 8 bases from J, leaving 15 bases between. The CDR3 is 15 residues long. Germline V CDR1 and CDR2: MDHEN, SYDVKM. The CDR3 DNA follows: TGTGCCAGCAGTTCCCCGCAGGGGTTAGATTCACCCCTCCACTTT. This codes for CASSSPQGLDSPLHF.

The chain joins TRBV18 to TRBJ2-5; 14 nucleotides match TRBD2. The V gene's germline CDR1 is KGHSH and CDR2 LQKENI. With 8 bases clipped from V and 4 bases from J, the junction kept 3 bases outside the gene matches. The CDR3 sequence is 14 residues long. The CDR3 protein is CASIGTSGGETQYF. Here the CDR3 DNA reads TGTGCCAGCATCGGGACTAGCGGGGGAGAGACCCAGTACTTC.

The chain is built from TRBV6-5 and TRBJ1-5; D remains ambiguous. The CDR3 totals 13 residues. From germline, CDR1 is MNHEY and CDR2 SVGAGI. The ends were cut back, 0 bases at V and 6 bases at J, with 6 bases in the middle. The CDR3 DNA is TGTGCCAGCAGTTACTCCGCCGGTCAGCCCCAGCATTTT. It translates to CASSYSAGQPQHF.

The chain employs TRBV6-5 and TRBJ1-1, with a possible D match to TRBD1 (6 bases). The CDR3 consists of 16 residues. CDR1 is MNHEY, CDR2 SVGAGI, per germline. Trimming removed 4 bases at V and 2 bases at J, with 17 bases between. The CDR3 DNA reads TGTGCCAGCAGTTGGGGGGGGGCCAACATAAACACTGAAGCTTTCTTT. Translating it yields CASSWGGANINTEAFF.

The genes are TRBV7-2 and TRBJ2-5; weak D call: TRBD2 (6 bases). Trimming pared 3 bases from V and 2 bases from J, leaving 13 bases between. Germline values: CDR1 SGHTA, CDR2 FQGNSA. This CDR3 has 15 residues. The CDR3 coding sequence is TGTGCCAGCAGCTTGTCCGCGGGACGACAAGAGACCCAGTACTTC. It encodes CASSLSAGRQETQYF.

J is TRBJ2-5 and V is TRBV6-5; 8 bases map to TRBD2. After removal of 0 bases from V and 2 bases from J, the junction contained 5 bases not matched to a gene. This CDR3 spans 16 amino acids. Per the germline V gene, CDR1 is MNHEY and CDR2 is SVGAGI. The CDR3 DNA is TGTGCCAGCAGTTACTCGGGACGCGGGGGGCAAGAGACCCAGTACTTC. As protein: CASSYSGRGGQETQYF.

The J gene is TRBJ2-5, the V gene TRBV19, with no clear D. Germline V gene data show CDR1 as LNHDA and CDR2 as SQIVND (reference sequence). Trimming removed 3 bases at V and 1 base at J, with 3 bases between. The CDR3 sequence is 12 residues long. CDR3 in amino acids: CASSISQETQYF. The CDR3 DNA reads TGTGCCAGTAGTATCTCCCAAGAGACCCAGTACTTC. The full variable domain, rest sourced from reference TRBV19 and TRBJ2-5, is DGGITQSPKYLFRKEGQNVTLSCEQNLNHDAMYWYRQDPGQGLRLIYYSQIVNDFQKGDIAEGYSVSREKKESFPLTVTSAQKNPTAFYLCASSISQETQYFGPGTRLLVL.

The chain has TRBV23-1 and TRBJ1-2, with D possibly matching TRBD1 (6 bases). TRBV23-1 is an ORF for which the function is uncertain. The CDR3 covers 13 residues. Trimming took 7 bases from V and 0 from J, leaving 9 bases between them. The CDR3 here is CASTDSANYGYTF. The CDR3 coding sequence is TGCGCCAGCACGGACAGCGCTAACTATGGCTACACCTTC.

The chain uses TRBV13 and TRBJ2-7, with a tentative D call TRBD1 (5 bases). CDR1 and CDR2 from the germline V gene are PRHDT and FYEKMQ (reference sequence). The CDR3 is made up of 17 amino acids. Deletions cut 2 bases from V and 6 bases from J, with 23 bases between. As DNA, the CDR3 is TGTGCCAGCAGCTTAAAATTCGACGAAGGGGCCCCTGCCGAGCAGTACTTC. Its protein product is CASSLKFDEGAPAEQYF.

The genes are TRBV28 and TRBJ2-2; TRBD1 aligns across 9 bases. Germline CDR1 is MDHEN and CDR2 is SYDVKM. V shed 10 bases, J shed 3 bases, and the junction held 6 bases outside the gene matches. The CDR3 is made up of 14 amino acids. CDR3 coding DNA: TGTGCCACCTTAGGGACAGGGTACACCGGGGAGCTGTTTTTT. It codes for CATLGTGYTGELFF.

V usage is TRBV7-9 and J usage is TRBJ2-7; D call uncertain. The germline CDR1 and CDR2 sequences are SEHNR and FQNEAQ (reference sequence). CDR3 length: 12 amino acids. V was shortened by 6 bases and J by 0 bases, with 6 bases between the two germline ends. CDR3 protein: CASSTPSYEQYF. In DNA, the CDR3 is TGTGCCAGCAGTACTCCCTCCTACGAGCAGTACTTC.